These T cell receptor beta chains were read from a single sample in a study of spatial heterogeneity in lung cancer. Using its own MiXCR run on the 5' RACE reads, TCRdb lists one record per CDR3 protein. Of fewer than 6,000 distinct CDR3 sequences listed, approximately 24% are singletons. This sample comprised PBMCs, obtained at surgery. The source of these receptors is a male donor with early-stage non-small cell lung cancer. Each CDR3 is given with its conserved first and last residue. A D gene is named only where the DNA matches it firmly. Only some rows state a clone size, as once, few, many or a class for expanded clones.

v_gene	abundance	len	d_gene	j_gene	CDR3nt	CDR3aa
TRBV9	.	16	.	TRBJ1-3	TGTGCCAGCAGCGTAGCCCCCACAGCCTCTGGAAACACCATATATTTT	CASSVAPTASGNTIYF
TRBV19	medium-sized	13	.	TRBJ1-2	TGTGCCAGTAGTGTGACGGTGGACTATGGCTACACCTTC	CASSVTVDYGYTF
TRBV6-1	few	15	TRBD2	TRBJ2-7	TGTGCCAGCAGTGAAGGTCCAGGGACTAGCTACGAGCAGTACTTC	CASSEGPGTSYEQYF
TRBV19	many	14	.	TRBJ1-6	TGTGCCTCAAGAACCGGGCAGAATAATTCACCCCTCCACTTT	CASRTGQNNSPLHF
TRBV10-3	few	17	.	TRBJ1-5	TGTGCCATCAGTGAGCAGGCAACCCCGCTGGGCAATCAGCCCCAGCATTTT	CAISEQATPLGNQPQHF
TRBV24-1	medium-sized	16	TRBD1	TRBJ2-1	TGTGCCACCAGTGATTTGCGGGACAGACTCTACAATGAGCAGTTCTTC	CATSDLRDRLYNEQFF
TRBV3-1	few	14	TRBD1	TRBJ2-2	TGTGCCAGCACCGGGACAGGGGACACCGGGGAGCTGTTTTTT	CASTGTGDTGELFF
TRBV7-3	.	15	TRBD1	TRBJ2-3	TGTGCCAGCAGCTCTGGACAGGGAGCCACAGATACGCAGTATTTT	CASSSGQGATDTQYF
TRBV7-8	medium-sized	15	.	TRBJ2-2	TGTGCCAGCAGCTTGCGAGGGCGGAACACCGGGGAGCTGTTTTTT	CASSLRGRNTGELFF
TRBV28	medium-sized	13	TRBD2	TRBJ2-1	TGTGCCAGCAGTTTGGGGACTAGTGGTGAGCAGTTCTTC	CASSLGTSGEQFF
TRBV7-6	medium-sized	18	TRBD1	TRBJ1-5	TGTGCCAGCAGCCACCAAGGGACAGGGGGCGGGTATCAGCAGCCCCAGCATTTT	CASSHQGTGGGYQQPQHF
TRBV29-1	.	15	TRBD2	TRBJ2-3	TGCAGCGCGGAACTAGCGGGGGGGCCGATAGATACGCAGTATTTT	CSAELAGGPIDTQYF
TRBV9	medium-sized	15	TRBD2	TRBJ2-1	TGTGCCAGCAGCATAGGACTAGCGGGAGCCAATGAGCAGTTCTTC	CASSIGLAGANEQFF
TRBV7-7	.	13	.	TRBJ2-3	TGTGCTAGCAGCTTAGCGGAAGGAGATACGCAGTATTTT	CASSLAEGDTQYF
TRBV12-3/TRBV12-4	few	14	.	TRBJ2-5	TGTGCCAGCAGTTTTGGTGACAGGCCAGGGACCCAGTACTTC	CASSFGDRPGTQYF
TRBV5-1	medium-sized	16	TRBD2	TRBJ2-2	TGCGCCAGCAGCTTGGGGACTAGCATCACCACCGGGGAGCTGTTTTTT	CASSLGTSITTGELFF
TRBV20-1	.	13	.	TRBJ2-5	TGCAGTGCTATCCGGGACAACCAAGAGACCCAGTACTTC	CSAIRDNQETQYF
TRBV28	medium-sized	13	.	TRBJ1-5	TGTGCCAGCAGCCCATGGGGGGCGCAGCCCCAGCATTTT	CASSPWGAQPQHF
TRBV7-9	.	13	.	TRBJ1-6	TGTGCCAGCAGCTTGGGAAAGAATTCACCCCTCCACTTT	CASSLGKNSPLHF
TRBV2	.	14	.	TRBJ1-2	TGTGCCAGCAGTTTTACGGACAGTAACTATGGCTACACCTTC	CASSFTDSNYGYTF
TRBV12-3/TRBV12-4	.	14	TRBD2	TRBJ2-3	TGTGCCAGCAGGAGACTAGCTAGCACAGATACGCAGTATTTT	CASRRLASTDTQYF
TRBV7-2	medium-sized	13	.	TRBJ2-2	TGTGCCAGCAGCTTCGGGGGATCCGGGGAGCTGTTTTTT	CASSFGGSGELFF
TRBV24-1	few	14	.	TRBJ2-3	TGTGCCACCAGCCCACAGACACCCACAGATACGCAGTATTTT	CATSPQTPTDTQYF
TRBV20-1	.	11	.	TRBJ2-1	TGCAGTGCTAGACGGTACAATGAGCAGTTCTTC	CSARRYNEQFF
TRBV2	medium-sized	15	TRBD2	TRBJ2-3	TGTGCCAGCACTGAGACTAGCGGCAGCACAGATACGCAGTATTTT	CASTETSGSTDTQYF
TRBV3-1	.	12	.	TRBJ2-7	TGTGCCAGCAGCCAAGGAGACTACGAGCAGTACTTC	CASSQGDYEQYF
TRBV9	medium-sized	15	.	TRBJ2-3	TGTGCCAGCAGCCCATGGACTACATACACAGATACGCAGTATTTT	CASSPWTTYTDTQYF
TRBV4-1	.	20	TRBD1	TRBJ2-3	TGCGCCAGCAGCCACCACCACCTCAGAGACCGGGACAGCCGCACAGATACGCAGTATTTT	CASSHHHLRDRDSRTDTQYF
TRBV2	.	18	TRBD2	TRBJ2-7	TGTGCCAGCAGTGAAGGCCTAGCGGGGCTCACAGGTCCCTACGAGCAGTACTTC	CASSEGLAGLTGPYEQYF
TRBV20-1	few	15	.	TRBJ2-7	TGCAGTGCTAGAACAGGAGAAGCCCAGATCTACGAGCAGTACTTC	CSARTGEAQIYEQYF
TRBV27	medium-sized	15	.	TRBJ1-4	TGTGCCAGCAAACGGGACTCTGCAACTAATGAAAAACTGTTTTTT	CASKRDSATNEKLFF
TRBV6-2/TRBV6-3	.	17	TRBD2	TRBJ2-5	TGTGCCAGCCCGGAGGGACTAGCGGTCTTCCCCGGAGGGACCCAGTACTTC	CASPEGLAVFPGGTQYF
TRBV6-1	.	16	.	TRBJ2-3	TGTGCCAGCAGTGAGCAACCGGACCTAGGCACAGATACGCAGTATTTT	CASSEQPDLGTDTQYF
TRBV10-3	medium-sized	12	.	TRBJ1-2	TGTGCCATCAGGGGGTCTAACTATGGCTACACCTTC	CAIRGSNYGYTF
TRBV7-8	medium-sized	17	.	TRBJ2-7	TGTGCCAGCAGCTTAGAGTACCCGGGAAGTAAATCCTACGAGCAGTACTTC	CASSLEYPGSKSYEQYF
TRBV18	few	14	.	TRBJ1-6	TGTGCCAGCTCACCAGAGGGCCGGGCTTCACCCCTCCACTTT	CASSPEGRASPLHF
TRBV6-2/TRBV6-3	medium-sized	16	TRBD1	TRBJ2-1	TGTGCCAGCAGGAAGGGACAGTACGTCGTCGCCAATGAGCAGTTCTTC	CASRKGQYVVANEQFF
TRBV6-5	.	13	.	TRBJ2-3	TGTGCCAGCAGTTCGAGCGCGGCAGATACGCAGTATTTT	CASSSSAADTQYF
TRBV6-5	medium-sized	16	.	TRBJ1-1	TGTGCCAGCAGTGGGGAACGGACAGCCCGTGGCACTGAAGCTTTCTTT	CASSGERTARGTEAFF
TRBV9	medium-sized	15	.	TRBJ2-5	TGTGCCAGCAGCGTATCCAGCGGGTTTCAAGAGACCCAGTACTTC	CASSVSSGFQETQYF
TRBV20-1	medium-sized	15	.	TRBJ2-5	TGCAGTGCTAGGGGGAGGGGGTTCGGTGGAGAGACCCAGTACTTC	CSARGRGFGGETQYF
TRBV6-6	.	16	TRBD2	TRBJ2-1	TGTGCCAGCAGTTACACACTAGCGGGAGGTTACAATGAGCAGTTCTTC	CASSYTLAGGYNEQFF
TRBV7-8	.	14	.	TRBJ1-1	TGTGCCAGCAGCCAGTACGGCAGGAACACTGAAGCTTTCTTT	CASSQYGRNTEAFF
TRBV3-1	medium-sized	11	.	TRBJ2-3	TGTGCCAGCAGCCGATCACAGGGTTGGTATTTT	CASSRSQGWYF
TRBV5-5	medium-sized	15	.	TRBJ1-2	TGTGCCAGCAGCTTGGCTGCAGGGGATCACTATGGCTACACCTTC	CASSLAAGDHYGYTF
TRBV12-3/TRBV12-4	medium-sized	14	.	TRBJ1-2	TGTGCCAGCAGTTTGAGGGGTGTTAGCTATGGCTACACCTTC	CASSLRGVSYGYTF